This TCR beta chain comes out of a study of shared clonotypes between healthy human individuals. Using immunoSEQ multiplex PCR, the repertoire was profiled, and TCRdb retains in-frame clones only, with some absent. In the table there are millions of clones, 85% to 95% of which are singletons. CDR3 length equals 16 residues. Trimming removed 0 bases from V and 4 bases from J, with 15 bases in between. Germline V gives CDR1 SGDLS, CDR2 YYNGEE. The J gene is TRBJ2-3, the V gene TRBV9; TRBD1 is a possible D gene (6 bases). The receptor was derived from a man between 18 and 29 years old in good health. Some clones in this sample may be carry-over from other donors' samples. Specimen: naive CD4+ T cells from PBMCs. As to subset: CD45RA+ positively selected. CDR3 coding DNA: TGTGCCAGCAGCGTAGATGGGGGCGCAGGGTCAGATACGCAGTATTTT. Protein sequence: CASSVDGGAGSDTQYF.